This TCR beta chain was sequenced in a study of T cell changes during pregnancy in multiple sclerosis. Assay used: immunoSEQ multiplex PCR; TCRdb lists only in-frame clones, some missing. In the table there are 50,000 to 55,000 clones, about nine tenths of which are singletons. The sample holds one count of this clone. V gave up 5 bases and J gave up 4 bases; unmatched junction bases: 13. The germline V gene has CDR1 SGDLS and CDR2 YYNGEE. The CDR3 consists of 16 residues. This receptor was obtained from a female donor with multiple sclerosis, enrolled in a pregnancy study. The starting material was CD4+ T cells from peripheral blood mononuclear cells, obtained in the third trimester of pregnancy. The chain is built from TRBV9 and TRBJ2-7; 9 bases are a match to TRBD1. The CDR3: CASSRSGTGFEYEQYF. The CDR3 nucleotides are TGTGCCAGCAGTAGGTCCGGGACAGGGTTCGAATACGAGCAGTACTTC.